These T cell receptor beta chains were read from a single sample in a study of T cell clones after liver transplantation. Libraries were prepared by immunoSEQ multiplex PCR; TCRdb keeps only in-frame clonotypes and omits some of them. Of under 150,000 clones in the sample, around nine tenths were seen once. The sequencing used CD4+ T cells from blood, collected 12 months after liver transplant. These receptors were collected from a human patient who received a liver transplant. Some T cells may be graft donor cells. Each CDR3 is given with its conserved first and last residue. A D gene is named only where the DNA matches it firmly. For some rows the clone size is stated as once, few or many, or as a class when expanded; others skip it.

CDR3 protein: CASSFYGGETQYF
CDR3 DNA: TGTGCCAGCAGCTTTTACGGCGGGGAGACCCAGTACTTC
D gene: .
J gene: TRBJ2-5
clone size: .
V gene: TRBV7-9
CDR3 length: 13

CDR3 protein: CASSFSNRGQQETQYF
CDR3 DNA: TGCGCCAGCAGCTTTTCTAACCGGGGACAGCAAGAGACCCAGTACTTC
D gene: TRBD1
J gene: TRBJ2-5
clone size: .
V gene: TRBV5-1
CDR3 length: 16

CDR3 protein: CASSPPPEGLGEKLFF
CDR3 DNA: TGTGCCAGCTCACCACCGCCAGAGGGGCTGGGTGAAAAACTGTTTTTT
D gene: .
J gene: TRBJ1-4
clone size: .
V gene: TRBV18
CDR3 length: 16

CDR3 protein: CASRAIRSYEQYF
CDR3 DNA: TGTGCCTCGAGGGCGATCCGGTCCTACGAGCAGTACTTC
D gene: .
J gene: TRBJ2-7
clone size: .
V gene: TRBV28
CDR3 length: 13

CDR3 protein: CASSARRGDFNEKLFF
CDR3 DNA: TGTGCCAGTAGTGCCCGTCGCGGGGATTTTAATGAAAAACTGTTTTTT
D gene: .
J gene: TRBJ1-4
clone size: .
V gene: TRBV19
CDR3 length: 16

CDR3 protein: CASSFQTSGPREQYF
CDR3 DNA: TGTGCCAGCAGTTTTCAGACTAGCGGCCCACGCGAGCAGTACTTC
D gene: TRBD2
J gene: TRBJ2-7
clone size: .
V gene: TRBV28
CDR3 length: 15

CDR3 protein: CASSPGSSGRVDEQFF
CDR3 DNA: TGCGCCAGCAGCCCGGGAAGTAGCGGGAGGGTCGATGAGCAGTTCTTC
D gene: TRBD2
J gene: TRBJ2-1
clone size: .
V gene: TRBV5-1
CDR3 length: 16

CDR3 protein: CASSNRGAGSSYEQYF
CDR3 DNA: TGTGCCAGCAGCAACCGAGGGGCGGGGAGCTCCTACGAGCAGTACTTC
D gene: .
J gene: TRBJ2-7
clone size: once
V gene: TRBV9
CDR3 length: 16

CDR3 protein: CASSFDSYNEQFF
CDR3 DNA: TGCGCCAGCAGCTTTGACAGTTACAATGAGCAGTTCTTC
D gene: .
J gene: TRBJ2-1
clone size: .
V gene: TRBV5-1
CDR3 length: 13

CDR3 protein: CASSLVPGGPRDTQYF
CDR3 DNA: TGCGCCAGCAGCTTGGTACCGGGAGGGCCGAGGGATACGCAGTATTTT
D gene: TRBD2
J gene: TRBJ2-3
clone size: .
V gene: TRBV5-1
CDR3 length: 16

CDR3 protein: CASSGGLAGTKDEQYF
CDR3 DNA: TGCGCCAGCAGCGGGGGACTAGCGGGGACCAAGGACGAGCAGTACTTC
D gene: TRBD2
J gene: TRBJ2-7
clone size: .
V gene: TRBV5-1
CDR3 length: 16

CDR3 protein: CASSSTGWGTDTQYF
CDR3 DNA: TGTGCCAGCAGCTCGACAGGGTGGGGCACAGATACGCAGTATTTT
D gene: TRBD1
J gene: TRBJ2-3
clone size: once
V gene: TRBV11-2
CDR3 length: 15

CDR3 protein: CASSPNTDTQYF
CDR3 DNA: TGCGCCAGCAGTCCTAACACAGATACGCAGTATTTT
D gene: .
J gene: TRBJ2-3
clone size: .
V gene: TRBV5-1
CDR3 length: 12

CDR3 protein: CASSLGESYEQYF
CDR3 DNA: TGTGCCAGCAGCTTAGGGGAGTCCTACGAGCAGTACTTC
D gene: .
J gene: TRBJ2-7
clone size: .
V gene: TRBV7-6
CDR3 length: 13

CDR3 protein: CASSIETGAGYTF
CDR3 DNA: TGTGCCAGTAGTATAGAGACAGGGGCTGGCTACACCTTC
D gene: TRBD1
J gene: TRBJ1-2
clone size: .
V gene: TRBV19
CDR3 length: 13

CDR3 protein: CASSVDQVDTQYF
CDR3 DNA: TGTGCCAGCAGCGTAGATCAGGTGGATACGCAGTATTTT
D gene: .
J gene: TRBJ2-3
clone size: .
V gene: TRBV9
CDR3 length: 13

CDR3 protein: CASSLMAEKGKNEQFF
CDR3 DNA: TGCGCCAGCAGCTTGATGGCGGAAAAGGGAAAAAATGAGCAGTTCTTC
D gene: .
J gene: TRBJ2-1
clone size: .
V gene: TRBV5-1
CDR3 length: 16

CDR3 protein: CASSYSTDNEQFF
CDR3 DNA: TGTGCCAGCAGTTACTCGACGGACAATGAGCAGTTCTTC
D gene: .
J gene: TRBJ2-1
clone size: .
V gene: TRBV6-5
CDR3 length: 13

CDR3 protein: CASSQDGGRSGYTF
CDR3 DNA: TGTGCCAGCAGTCAAGACGGGGGGCGAAGTGGCTACACCTTC
D gene: .
J gene: TRBJ1-2
clone size: .
V gene: TRBV27
CDR3 length: 14

CDR3 protein: CASGFDTLSGNTIYF
CDR3 DNA: TGTGCCAGCGGCTTCGACACCCTCTCTGGAAACACCATATATTTT
D gene: .
J gene: TRBJ1-3
clone size: .
V gene: TRBV11-3
CDR3 length: 15

CDR3 protein: CASSEDGRYTEAFF
CDR3 DNA: TGTGCCAGCAGTGAAGACGGCCGGTACACTGAAGCTTTCTTT
D gene: .
J gene: TRBJ1-1
clone size: .
V gene: TRBV6-1
CDR3 length: 14

CDR3 protein: CASSRTSAEQYF
CDR3 DNA: TGTGCCAGCTCGAGGACTAGCGCCGAGCAGTACTTC
D gene: TRBD2
J gene: TRBJ2-7
clone size: .
V gene: TRBV5-4
CDR3 length: 12

CDR3 protein: CASSLGRKRNEQFF
CDR3 DNA: TGTGCCAGCAGCTTAGGGCGAAAGAGGAATGAGCAGTTCTTC
D gene: .
J gene: TRBJ2-1
clone size: .
V gene: TRBV7-8
CDR3 length: 14

CDR3 protein: CASSLAGSGSVYEQFF
CDR3 DNA: TGCGCCAGCAGCTTGGCTGGTAGCGGGAGTGTATATGAGCAGTTCTTC
D gene: TRBD2
J gene: TRBJ2-1
clone size: .
V gene: TRBV5-1
CDR3 length: 16

CDR3 protein: CASNKRGTEITGELFF
CDR3 DNA: TGTGCCAGCAACAAGCGTGGGACGGAAATCACCGGGGAGCTGTTTTTT
D gene: .
J gene: TRBJ2-2
clone size: .
V gene: TRBV2
CDR3 length: 16

CDR3 protein: CASSASGTSYGYTF
CDR3 DNA: TGTGCCAGCAGCGCCTCAGGGACAAGCTATGGCTACACCTTC
D gene: .
J gene: TRBJ1-2
clone size: .
V gene: TRBV5-4
CDR3 length: 14

CDR3 protein: CASSLAPGGSYEQYF
CDR3 DNA: TGTGCCAGCAGCCTAGCGCCCGGGGGCTCCTACGAGCAGTACTTC
D gene: .
J gene: TRBJ2-7
clone size: .
V gene: TRBV7-3
CDR3 length: 15

CDR3 protein: CASSMGQLGYGYTF
CDR3 DNA: TGTGCCAGTAGTATGGGTCAGCTCGGGTATGGCTACACCTTC
D gene: .
J gene: TRBJ1-2
clone size: few
V gene: TRBV19
CDR3 length: 14

CDR3 protein: CASSRSGTAHYEQYF
CDR3 DNA: TGTGCCAGCAGCCGTTCCGGGACTGCACACTACGAGCAGTACTTC
D gene: .
J gene: TRBJ2-7
clone size: .
V gene: TRBV7-6
CDR3 length: 15

CDR3 protein: CASRPGQGAWEQYF
CDR3 DNA: TGTGCCAGCAGGCCGGGACAGGGGGCTTGGGAGCAGTACTTC
D gene: TRBD1
J gene: TRBJ2-7
clone size: .
V gene: TRBV7-8
CDR3 length: 14

CDR3 protein: CASSSGDRGYTF
CDR3 DNA: TGTGCCAGCTCATCAGGGGATCGTGGCTACACCTTC
D gene: .
J gene: TRBJ1-2
clone size: .
V gene: TRBV18
CDR3 length: 12

CDR3 protein: CASREADNEQFF
CDR3 DNA: TGTGCCAGCAGGGAGGCCGACAATGAGCAGTTCTTC
D gene: .
J gene: TRBJ2-1
clone size: .
V gene: TRBV28
CDR3 length: 12

CDR3 protein: CAISENTEAFF
CDR3 DNA: TGTGCCATCAGCGAGAACACTGAAGCTTTCTTT
D gene: .
J gene: TRBJ1-1
clone size: .
V gene: TRBV10-3
CDR3 length: 11

CDR3 protein: CASSLLVEGEKLFF
CDR3 DNA: TGCGCCAGCAGCCTATTGGTGGAGGGGGAAAAACTGTTTTTT
D gene: .
J gene: TRBJ1-4
clone size: .
V gene: TRBV5-1
CDR3 length: 14

CDR3 protein: CSITGGTEGYTF
CDR3 DNA: TGCAGCATAACAGGGGGAACGGAGGGCTACACCTTC
D gene: TRBD1
J gene: TRBJ1-2
clone size: .
V gene: TRBV29-1
CDR3 length: 12

CDR3 protein: CASSLGGQAKNIQYF
CDR3 DNA: TGTGCCAGCAGTTTAGGGGGGCAGGCCAAAAACATTCAGTACTTC
D gene: .
J gene: TRBJ2-4
clone size: .
V gene: TRBV28
CDR3 length: 15

CDR3 protein: CASSPPGGSSYNEQFF
CDR3 DNA: TGTGCCAGCAGTCCTCCTGGCGGCAGCTCCTACAATGAGCAGTTCTTC
D gene: .
J gene: TRBJ2-1
clone size: .
V gene: TRBV28
CDR3 length: 16

CDR3 protein: CASNRPGSLNTGELFF
CDR3 DNA: TGTGCCAGTAATCGGCCGGGGTCTCTGAACACCGGGGAGCTGTTTTTT
D gene: .
J gene: TRBJ2-2
clone size: few
V gene: TRBV19
CDR3 length: 16

CDR3 protein: CASSPTPGGYTF
CDR3 DNA: TGTGCCAGCAGCCCAACCCCTGGAGGCTACACCTTC
D gene: .
J gene: TRBJ1-2
clone size: .
V gene: TRBV7-2
CDR3 length: 12

CDR3 protein: CASRGDRDRYTF
CDR3 DNA: TGTGCCAGTAGGGGGGACAGGGATCGCTACACCTTC
D gene: TRBD1
J gene: TRBJ1-2
clone size: .
V gene: TRBV19
CDR3 length: 12

CDR3 protein: CASSLAGLAGGSTDTQYF
CDR3 DNA: TGTGCCAGCAGCTTAGCGGGACTAGCGGGAGGGAGCACAGATACGCAGTATTTT
D gene: TRBD2
J gene: TRBJ2-3
clone size: .
V gene: TRBV7-2
CDR3 length: 18

CDR3 protein: CASSRGYSSYEQYF
CDR3 DNA: TGTGCCAGCAGCCGGGGGTACTCCTCCTACGAGCAGTACTTC
D gene: .
J gene: TRBJ2-7
clone size: .
V gene: TRBV11-2
CDR3 length: 14

CDR3 protein: CASSLARGPEAFF
CDR3 DNA: TGCGCCAGCAGCTTGGCCAGGGGTCCTGAAGCTTTCTTT
D gene: .
J gene: TRBJ1-1
clone size: .
V gene: TRBV5-1
CDR3 length: 13

CDR3 protein: CASTRLAGPANEQFF
CDR3 DNA: TGTGCCAGCACCCGACTAGCGGGACCCGCCAATGAGCAGTTCTTC
D gene: .
J gene: TRBJ2-1
clone size: once
V gene: TRBV21-1
CDR3 length: 15

CDR3 protein: CASGVGEGYNTGELFF
CDR3 DNA: TGTGCCAGCGGGGTGGGAGAAGGGTATAACACCGGGGAGCTGTTTTTT
D gene: .
J gene: TRBJ2-2
clone size: .
V gene: TRBV9
CDR3 length: 16

CDR3 protein: CASSPGGRGGTEAFF
CDR3 DNA: TGTGCCAGCAGCCCGGGGGGACGGGGTGGCACTGAAGCTTTCTTT
D gene: .
J gene: TRBJ1-1
clone size: few
V gene: TRBV5-6
CDR3 length: 15

CDR3 protein: CASSLVVGLGYEQYF
CDR3 DNA: TGTGCCAGCAGCTTAGTGGTCGGGTTGGGTTACGAGCAGTACTTC
D gene: .
J gene: TRBJ2-7
clone size: .
V gene: TRBV11-2
CDR3 length: 15

CDR3 protein: CASSRRVNYEQYF
CDR3 DNA: TGTGCCAGCAGTAGACGGGTGAACTACGAGCAGTACTTC
D gene: .
J gene: TRBJ2-7
clone size: .
V gene: TRBV2
CDR3 length: 13

CDR3 protein: CAWGRDGQPQHF
CDR3 DNA: TGTGCCTGGGGCAGGGATGGCCAGCCCCAGCATTTT
D gene: .
J gene: TRBJ1-5
clone size: once
V gene: TRBV30
CDR3 length: 12

CDR3 protein: CASSGQGHEKLFF
CDR3 DNA: TGTGCCAGCAGTGGACAGGGGCATGAAAAACTGTTTTTT
D gene: TRBD1
J gene: TRBJ1-4
clone size: .
V gene: TRBV25-1
CDR3 length: 13

CDR3 protein: CSANRGVGTEAFF
CDR3 DNA: TGTAGCGCAAACAGGGGTGTAGGCACTGAAGCTTTCTTT
D gene: TRBD1
J gene: TRBJ1-1
clone size: .
V gene: TRBV29-1
CDR3 length: 13

CDR3 protein: CASSLGGTGGRASEQYF
CDR3 DNA: TGTGCCAGCAGCTTGGGTGGGACCGGCGGGAGGGCCTCCGAGCAGTACTTC
D gene: TRBD2
J gene: TRBJ2-7
clone size: .
V gene: TRBV5-4
CDR3 length: 17

CDR3 protein: CASSLGSRTDTQYF
CDR3 DNA: TGTGCCAGCAGCTTAGGATCACGCACAGATACGCAGTATTTT
D gene: .
J gene: TRBJ2-3
clone size: .
V gene: TRBV7-6
CDR3 length: 14

CDR3 protein: CASSYSIFQPQHF
CDR3 DNA: TGTGCCAGCAGTTACTCGATATTCCAGCCCCAGCATTTT
D gene: .
J gene: TRBJ1-5
clone size: .
V gene: TRBV6-5
CDR3 length: 13

CDR3 protein: CASSLAGLPYEQYF
CDR3 DNA: TGTGCCAGCAGCTTAGCGGGGCTTCCGTACGAGCAGTACTTC
D gene: .
J gene: TRBJ2-7
clone size: .
V gene: TRBV7-9
CDR3 length: 14

CDR3 protein: CASSVGLAGDTQYF
CDR3 DNA: TGCGCCAGCAGCGTGGGACTAGCGGGAGATACGCAGTATTTT
D gene: TRBD2
J gene: TRBJ2-3
clone size: .
V gene: TRBV5-1
CDR3 length: 14

CDR3 protein: CASSTGTSGRAGEQYF
CDR3 DNA: TGTGCCAGTAGTACCGGGACTAGCGGGAGGGCCGGTGAGCAGTACTTC
D gene: TRBD2
J gene: TRBJ2-7
clone size: .
V gene: TRBV19
CDR3 length: 16

CDR3 protein: CASSERLREQYF
CDR3 DNA: TGCGCCAGCAGTGAGAGGCTCCGCGAGCAGTACTTC
D gene: .
J gene: TRBJ2-7
clone size: .
V gene: TRBV10-2
CDR3 length: 12